This T cell receptor beta chain is drawn from a study of blood T cell repertoires in COVID-19. Some clones are missing from TCRdb's copy, which holds only in-frame ones; the method was immunoSEQ multiplex PCR. The profile shows more than 100,000 clones, roughly 90% of them singletons. In its sample, this clone was seen a few times. The same CDR3 is also encoded by other DNA sequences in this sample. The junction had 4 bases not matched to a gene; V was cut back by 4 bases and J by 8 bases. The V gene's germline CDR1 is MDHEN and CDR2 SYDVKM. CDR3 length: 14 amino acids. The clonotype comes from a woman in her sixties or seventies with acute or convalescent COVID-19. The sequencing input was peripheral blood. The V call is TRBV28, the J call TRBJ1-4; 10 nucleotides align to TRBD1. CDR3 bases: TGTGCCAGCAGTTCGGGACAGGGGAGAGAAAAACTGTTTTTT. Amino acids: CASSSGQGREKLFF.